This TCR beta chain came from a study of CD8+CD57+ T cells in acquired aplastic anemia (dated 2018 in TCRdb). Context from the whole study: DNA extracted from sorted CD4+ and CD8+ cells had a mean of around 3 ug, with a range of 0.2 to 27.4 ug. CD8+CD57+ expansion was defined as frequency above the mean frequency observed in healthy subjects.

V sheds 5 bases and J sheds 6 bases, leaving 17 bases between their ends. Taken from the germline V gene, the CDR1 and CDR2 loops are SGHTA and FQGTGA. The CDR3, cysteine through phenylalanine, is 15 amino acids long. Just CDR3 DNA is preserved here, 45 bases in frame from base 1. Patients chosen for sequencing had shown expansion of CD8+CD57+ cells by flow cytometry. Every patient had a diagnosis of severe acquired aplastic anemia based on International Study of Aplastic Anemia and Agranulocytosis and Camitta criteria. Patients had received no therapy at the time of blood sampling. TCR repertoires of sorted CD4+ and CD8+ blood T cells from severe aplastic anemia patients and healthy subjects were deep-sequenced in the study. In the USA, patient enrollment took place under clinicaltrials.gov protocols 00001620, 01623167, 00001397, 00071045, 00081523 and 00961064. Ficoll-Paque density gradient centrifugation was used to isolate peripheral blood mononuclear cells. CD4+ and CD8+ T cells were sorted by FACS or magnetic beads before DNA extraction.

Study-level results and caveats: Patients and healthy controls showed no significant difference in CD8+ Simpson's diversity (P=0.060). Although 25 to 30 CD8+ CDR3 sequences were shared by patients and controls, these sequences appeared highly expressed in patients and within the immunodominant clones of patients.

As concerns this clonotype: The target of this receptor is not known. No qualities accompany the bases; no much larger clone lies one base away.

Profiling of TCR beta VDJ combinations and CDR3 sequences used genomic DNA as the template. An Illumina HiSeq 2000 was used for TCR repertoire sequencing. Turning to the authors' computational methods: Repertoire assessment relied on Simpson's diversity index, CDR3 size and DJ length profiles, and TRBV/TRBJ rearrangement plots. The most abundant DNA sequence in the deep sequencing data was defined as the immunodominant clone. CDR3 amino acid sequences were screened for sharing across subjects and compared with published repertoires and the VDJdb database. The raw public data were reprocessed by TCRdb itself: fastp quality trimming at Q25, MiXCR clonotype calling, in-frame beta chains only. Each entry merges the rows of one CDR3 protein and shows their most common DNA and genes. These V and J calls originate from TCRdb's pipeline instead of the authors' own analysis. Counted in this sample were around 200,000 distinct CDR3 sequences; approximately 48% of them appeared once. Approximately 9.7% of the sample goes to the ten largest clones.

The TCR originated in a human donor with aplastic anemia. The sequencing input was sorted CD4+, CD8+, or CD8+CD57+ T cells (not recorded which) from PBMCs. The receptor chain draws on TRBV7-3 and TRBJ2-1; no confident D gene assignment can be made. The DNA sequence follows: TGTGCCAGCAGCCCCCTATCAGTTGTTTTCAATGAGCAGTTCTTC. The translation is CASSPLSVVFNEQFF.